This note documents a single TCR beta chain sequence. The time point denotes: baseline, week 1 (first vaccination visit). Treatment specified: pre-vaccination baseline after standard-of-care therapy. Method: immunoSEQ multiplex PCR; TCRdb's copy keeps in-frame clones and lacks some. The data show 99,000 or so clones, 70% to 90% seen once. The sample originates from a study of a mutant IDH1 vaccine in newly diagnosed glioma. The TCR comes from a woman aged 50 to 60 with glioma. Sequenced here: PBMCs, sampled from a glioma patient treated with radiotherapy, temozolomide or both.

The DNA for the CDR3 is TGTGCCAGCAGACTAACAAGCCCCTACGAGCAGTACTTC. It codes for CASRLTSPYEQYF. The chain uses TRBV6-7 and TRBJ2-5; D gene unclear. The tail of the sequence fits TRBJ2-7 better, so the J call may be wrong. TRBV6-7 qualifies as an ORF whose function is uncertain. This CDR3 spans 13 amino acids.